These 3 T cell receptor beta chains originate from one sample sequenced in a study of graft-versus-host responses after intestinal transplantation (TCRdb year 2021). The receptor library was made with the immunoSEQ multiplex PCR assay. This is the immuneACCESS table as TCRdb keeps it, with only in-frame sequences that have V and J called. A part of the clones is gone; compared with another copy, unresolved V genes explain less than half, and the rest is unexplained. Within this sample are 85,000 to 100,000 clones, with almost 90% of them counted one time only. The ten largest account for nearly 0.11% of the sample. Per the publication, the time point label means: cells obtained before transplantation from donor or recipient. No antigen has been identified for these receptors. The starting material was unstimulated CD4+ T cells sorted from spleen or lymph node cells, obtained before intestinal transplant. The receptor source for this set is a human donor who received an intestinal transplant.

The chain recombines TRBV27 with TRBJ1-5; 9 nucleotides agree with TRBD1. The CDR3 contains 15 residues. V gave up 3 bases and J gave up 6 bases; unmatched junction bases: 6. The germline CDR1 and CDR2 sequences are MNHEY and SMNVEV (reference sequence). The chain's CDR3 is CASSFTGTGLQPQHF. The CDR3 DNA sequence: TGTGCCAGCAGTTTCACGGGGACAGGGCTTCAGCCCCAGCATTTT.

This chain connects TRBV7-3 to TRBJ1-1; D not resolved. V lost 0 bases and J 1 base, leaving 3 bases between the germline ends. The CDR3 is 13 residues long. CDR1 and CDR2 (germline): SGHTA, FQGTGA. CDR3 amino acids: CASSLTGNTEAFF. In DNA form, the CDR3 reads TGTGCCAGCAGCTTAACCGGGAACACTGAAGCTTTCTTT.

The chain joins TRBV6-1 to TRBJ2-1; D possibly corresponds to TRBD1 (6 bases). The CDR3 contains 16 residues. CDR1 is MNHNS, CDR2 SASEGT, per germline. V lost 3 bases and J 0 bases, leaving 12 bases between the germline ends. The CDR3 DNA is TGTGCCAGCAGTGACGACAGGAGCAGCTCCTACAATGAGCAGTTCTTC. Translating gives CASSDDRSSSYNEQFF.